The 5 T cell receptor beta chains below all came from one sample that was sequenced in a study of neurological immune-mediated disorders. TCRdb called the 5' RACE reads again in MiXCR, with one record for every CDR3 protein. In the table there are more than 40,000 distinct CDR3 sequences, about 2% of which are singletons. Sequenced sample: PBMCs. The receptors come from a woman in her 40s with multiple sclerosis.

This clonotype has at least ten counts. A read error is possible here, since a much larger clone lies one base away. The chain employs TRBV29-1 and TRBJ2-7, with D maybe TRBD1 (6 bases). Germline V gene sequence: CDR1 SQVTM, CDR2 ANQGSEA. The CDR3 loop spans 13 amino acids. The V end lost 6 bases, the J end lost 0 bases, and 12 bases lay between the germline ends. The CDR3 region is CSVSGENSYEQYV. The CDR3 nucleotides are TGCAGCGTCTCAGGGGAAAACTCCTACGAGCAGTACGTC.

The sample holds many counts of this clonotype. The chain carries TRBV9 and TRBJ1-2, with D hard to call. In germline, CDR1 is SGDLS, CDR2 YYNGEE. The CDR3 consists of 13 residues. V was trimmed by 1 base and J by 4 bases, leaving 8 bases between them. The CDR3 region has the DNA TGTGCCAGCAGCGTATCTGACTCCTATGGCTACACCTTC. Its protein is CASSVSDSYGYTF. Full variable domain (outside the CDR3, taken from reference TRBV9 and TRBJ1-2): DSGVTQTPKHLITATGQRVTLRCSPRSGDLSVYWYQQSLDQGLQFLIQYYNGEERAKGNILERFSAQQFPDLHSELNLSSLELGDSALYFCASSVSDSYGYTFGSGTRLTVV.

This clonotype was found many times. The chain joins TRBV12-3 or TRBV12-4 to TRBJ1-2; tentative D call: TRBD1 (5 bases). CDR3 length equals 13 residues. The ends were cut back, 3 bases at V and 4 bases at J, with 9 bases in the middle. The DNA of the CDR3 is TGTGCCAGCAGTTTGGGGGTCTCCTATGGCTACACCTTC. Its protein product is CASSLGVSYGYTF.

This clonotype was recorded at least ten times. This chain connects TRBV6-6 to TRBJ1-2; D unresolved. With 0 bases removed from V and 6 bases from J, the gap between germline ends came to 8 bases. The CDR3 length is 13 residues. CDR1 MNHNY and CDR2 SVGAGI come from the germline V gene (reference sequence). This CDR3 is CASSYSMWNGYTF. Written as DNA, the CDR3 is TGTGCCAGCAGTTACTCGATGTGGAATGGCTACACCTTC.

This clonotype showed up many times. The gene calls are TRBV20-1 and TRBJ2-7, with D hard to call. Germline CDR1 and CDR2: DFQATT and SNEGSKA (reference sequence). The CDR3 contains 14 residues. The ends were cut back, 3 bases at V and 3 bases at J, with 15 bases in the middle. The CDR3 spells CSARRHDLGYEQYF. As DNA, the CDR3 is TGCAGTGCTAGGAGGCACGATCTCGGCTACGAGCAGTACTTC.